One sample yielded the 5 T cell receptor beta chains listed below, sequenced in a study of response to subunit inactivated influenza vaccine. TCRdb re-analysed the RT-PCR reads in MiXCR, keeping a single row per CDR3 protein. The sample yields about 570,000 distinct CDR3 sequences, approximately 11% seen once. The data also belong to a second study, concerning T cells expressing NK-cell markers. Turning to that study: Scientists made TCR beta cDNA using 5'RACE template switching with UMIs.

The sample consisted of PBMCs from blood, taken on the day of vaccination. The receptors come from a man aged 50-59 years who received an inactivated influenza vaccine.

This clonotype was seen only a few times. The chain recombines TRBV28 with TRBJ2-2; 9 bases agree with TRBD2. Germline CDR1 and CDR2: MDHEN and SYDVKM. The CDR3 spans 15 residues. V lost 6 bases to trimming and J lost 2 bases; unmatched junction nucleotides: 4. CDR3 in DNA: TGTGCCAGCAGCCCGACTAGCGGAAACACCGGGGAGCTGTTTTTT. Encoded protein: CASSPTSGNTGELFF.

This clonotype has a handful of counts. The V gene is TRBV20-1, the J gene TRBJ1-1, with D maybe TRBD1 (5 bases). The ends were cut back, 5 bases at V and 1 base at J, with 20 bases in the middle. The CDR3 is 16 residues long. Germline-derived CDR1 and CDR2 are DFQATT and SNEGSKA (reference sequence). CDR3 loop: CSALDSLNPGNTEAFF. CDR3 coding DNA: TGCAGTGCTCTCGACAGCCTCAACCCCGGGAACACTGAAGCTTTCTTT.

This clonotype has only a few counts. The rearrangement uses TRBV20-1 and TRBJ2-1; no firm D call. CDR1 and CDR2 from the germline V gene are DFQATT and SNEGSKA (reference sequence). CDR3 size: 15 residues. V was clipped by 1 base and J by 9 bases, with 19 bases between them. The CDR3 bases are TGCAGTGCTAGAGTGGTTGGTTTAGGCAGAGGTGAGCAGTTCTTC. Protein sequence: CSARVVGLGRGEQFF.

There are a few counts of this clonotype. The V gene is TRBV7-8, the J gene TRBJ1-1, with D perhaps TRBD1 (5 bases). CDR1 is SGHVS and CDR2 is FQNEAQ in the germline V gene. V was pared by 5 bases and J by 5 bases, with 15 bases between. The CDR3 spans 14 residues. The DNA of the CDR3 is TGTGCCAGCAGCGTAGACAGAGGGAGGACTGAAGCTTTCTTT. Translation gives CASSVDRGRTEAFF.

This rearrangement joins TRBV28 to TRBJ2-3; D may be TRBD1 or TRBD2 (5 bases each). Deletions cut 7 bases from V and 6 bases from J, with 17 bases between. CDR3 length: 14 residues. From germline, CDR1 is MDHEN and CDR2 SYDVKM. This CDR3 reads CASTALGVGDTQYF. CDR3 DNA sequence: TGTGCCAGCACAGCTCTGGGGGTAGGGGATACGCAGTATTTT.